This T cell receptor beta chain was retrieved from a study of long-term antiretroviral therapy in people with HIV (dated by TCRdb to between 2022 and 2023). For the study in its entirety: The earliest samples were collected roughly a decade before the 2015 WHO recommendation for immediate ART, at a time when ART was usually postponed until CD4 counts fell. About 40% of the roughly 30 participants with HIV were female. A total of roughly 200 cryopreserved PBMC samples came from 30 adults with confirmed HIV infection and were collected serially over a mean of approximately 6 years (range 1-12). No cross-contamination during QIAcube processing turned up in test extractions that ran a monoclonal T-cell line alongside more than 30 polyclonal samples. A retrospective serial study tested whether changes in peripheral blood TRB repertoire composition and diversity were associated with ART initiation and durable HIV suppression.

Turning to this clone: There is no known antigen for this receptor. Base-call qualities are not available, and no considerably larger clone is one nucleotide away.

Participants were included only if at least one PBMC sample before ART initiation and at least two post-ART samples were available. Every participant with HIV received treatment in the United States of America. Before DNA extraction, cryopreserved samples containing about 0.9-10 million PBMC were thawed and washed. At the time of the earliest PBMC sample for each participant with HIV, ages ranged from about 23 to 60 years. PBMC samples were contributed by each participant from 1-4 timepoints before ART initiation and 2-8 timepoints after ART initiation, with a median of 7 samples. For every participant, serial HIV viral load, CD4+ T-cell count, ART history and demographic data were obtained. Genomic DNA was extracted from unsorted PBMC with a Qiagen kit on a QIAcube, processed in batches of 12 samples. The research as a whole found: Limited PBMC availability meant only the TCR beta chain was sequenced, without alpha chain pairing. Starting ART was linked to a significant rise in TRB diversity, yet even with long-term ART the diversity remained significantly lower than in transplant donor controls. CDR3 length ranges in HIV repertoires were narrower than in controls, and network structure suggested an antigen-experienced repertoire with only a slight naive shift after ART. Inferences about post-ART repertoire changes are limited because no data were available on ART adherence, viral resistance or therapy changes. The samples span the years 2004 to 2017, and the ART regimens used may be less effective than current regimens. Expanded TRB clones identified before ART initiation dominated the repertoire at all time points, although this dominance fluctuated and declined in many PLHIV after ART. Because pre-ART samples had limited cell numbers, unsorted PBMC were profiled rather than sorted CD4+ and CD8+ T cells.

V is reduced by 11 bases and J by 10 bases, leaving a spacing of 8 bases between them. The germline V gene encodes CDR1 MRHNA and CDR2 SNTAGT. The CDR3 numbers 9 residues from cysteine through phenylalanine. Just CDR3 DNA is preserved here, 27 bases in frame from base 1. The immunoSEQ hsTCRB v3.0 assay was used at survey level resolution to sequence the TRB variable region. The targeted TRB sequencing depth was roughly 40,000-50,000 T-cell genomes per sample. TRB libraries were pooled and sequenced on an Illumina MiSeq using a v3 150-cycle kit. The paper's processing steps were these. Analysis of repertoires was carried out in R inside a reproducible Nextflow workflow spanning QC, data transformation and analysis. LymphoSeq2, an R package for exploring AIRR-Seq data, was used to implement the custom analyses. After excluding a few samples that yielded fewer than 5000 total TRB sequences, 188 HIV repertoires remained for analysis. Of the approximately 190 retained HIV repertoires, approximately 57 were collected before and roughly 130 after ART initiation. Repertoires were downsampled to 5000 TRB nucleotide sequences, and summary statistics were averaged over 100 downsampling iterations. The analysis kept only TRB sequences whose CDR3 regions were at least seven amino acids long. Two measures captured diversity: a Shannon entropy-derived clonality score and the Gini coefficient. In the repertoire networks, any two of the top 5000 CDR3 amino acid sequences were connected whenever the two sequences differed by an edit distance of one. For TRB CDR3 amino acid sequences, antigen specificity groups and MHC restriction were predicted with GLIPH2. CDR3 amino acid sequences were matched against VDJdb and McPAS-TCR to flag known CMV, EBV, HIV or tissue antigen associations. Pre-ART, post-ART and control groups were compared with Wilcoxon signed-rank tests and Holm-Bonferroni correction. The table comes from immuneACCESS by way of TCRdb, which keeps in-frame sequences with V and J called. Part of the clones is missing from these tables; in studies checked, under half for an unresolved V gene and the rest for unknown reasons. V and J calls and clone size are as listed in that table; D and trimming were resolved from the DNA. The sample table records 28,000 or so clones; around 85% of these occur just once. The ten most abundant clones make up roughly 3.5% of the sample.

This specimen consisted of unsorted PBMCs, obtained 0.8 years before starting antiretroviral therapy. The sequence was collected from a young man with HIV. Here the chain combines TRBV6-4 and TRBJ1-4; the D segment cannot be called with confidence. The sequence in DNA is TGTGCCGTCCAGCGAAAACTGTTTTTT. Its protein is CAVQRKLFF.